This paragraph covers one T cell receptor beta chain sequence. Its antigen remains unknown. The data are from a study of beta chain features in type 1 diabetes. At the level of the study: The patients were much like the healthy donors in age, gender and cell yields. Whole-study results and caveats: VDJ junctions from patients with type 1 diabetes contained fewer insertions and more deletions. TCRB CDR3s from Type 1 diabetes patients were moderately but significantly shorter in all four CD4+ subsets. Possible PCR preference for shorter templates applied equally to patients and controls.

Per germline, CDR1 SGHRS and CDR2 YFSETQ. The V gene lost 4 bases and the J gene lost 0 bases, with 13 bases spanning the gap. CDR3 length: 15 residues. The sequenced template was cDNA made from the entire isolated RNA. Sequencing used immunoSEQ multiplex PCR; TCRdb keeps in-frame clones, though not all of them. The data show approximately 170,000 clones, with approximately 8% seen just once and under 0.6% held by the top ten. The sequenced material came from central memory CD4+ T cells from blood. The chain recombines TRBV5-1 with TRBJ1-2, with D perhaps matching TRBD1 (5 bases). This clonotype originated in a man between 18 and 35 years old with type 1 diabetes. CDR3 sequence reads: CASSPSAGSNYGYTF. CDR3 bases: TGCGCCAGCAGCCCCTCGGCAGGGTCTAACTATGGCTACACCTTC.